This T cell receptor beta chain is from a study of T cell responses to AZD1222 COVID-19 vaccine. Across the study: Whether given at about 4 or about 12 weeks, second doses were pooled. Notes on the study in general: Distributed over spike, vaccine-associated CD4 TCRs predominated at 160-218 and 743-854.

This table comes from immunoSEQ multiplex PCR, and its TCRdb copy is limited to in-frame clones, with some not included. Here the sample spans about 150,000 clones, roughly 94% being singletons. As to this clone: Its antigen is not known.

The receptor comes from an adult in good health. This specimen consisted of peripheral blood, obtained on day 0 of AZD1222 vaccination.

The CDR3 nucleotides are TGTGCCAGCAGTTGGGGACAGGGGACTAATCAGCCCCAGCATTTT. Translating gives CASSWGQGTNQPQHF. The V and J genes are TRBV6-5 and TRBJ1-5; TRBD1 matches 10 bases. Germline CDR1 is MNHEY and CDR2 is SVGAGI. The CDR3 has 15 residues. After removal of 4 bases from V and 4 bases from J, the junction contained 4 bases not matched to a gene.